This entry concerns a single T cell receptor beta chain. No antigen is known for it. Unmatched junction bases numbered 12, after V lost 3 bases and J lost 1 base. Germline V CDR1 and CDR2: SGHRS, YFSETQ. CDR3 length: 20 amino acids. Deep-level settings were used for running the assay. Genomic DNA of every subset was divided equally among multiple immunoSEQ plates. Measured with immunoSEQ multiplex PCR; TCRdb has only the in-frame clones, and not every one. The sample shows fewer than 2.5 million clones, 93% of them seen only once. The data belong to a study of shared clonotypes between healthy human individuals. General study findings and limits: The generation probabilities recorded for non-shared clonotypes fell below those of clonotypes shared by all four donors.

The chain joins TRBV5-1 to TRBJ2-1; 14 bases match TRBD2. Sequenced sample: naive CD4+ T cells from PBMCs. Noted subset: CD45RA+ positively selected. This sequence was found in a man aged 18 to 35 in good health. Some clones in this sample may be carry-over from other donors' samples. CDR3 nucleotide sequence: TGCGCCAGCAGCTGGCTACCGGGACTAGCGGGAGTCCGTTCCTACAATGAGCAGTTCTTC. Residues: CASSWLPGLAGVRSYNEQFF.